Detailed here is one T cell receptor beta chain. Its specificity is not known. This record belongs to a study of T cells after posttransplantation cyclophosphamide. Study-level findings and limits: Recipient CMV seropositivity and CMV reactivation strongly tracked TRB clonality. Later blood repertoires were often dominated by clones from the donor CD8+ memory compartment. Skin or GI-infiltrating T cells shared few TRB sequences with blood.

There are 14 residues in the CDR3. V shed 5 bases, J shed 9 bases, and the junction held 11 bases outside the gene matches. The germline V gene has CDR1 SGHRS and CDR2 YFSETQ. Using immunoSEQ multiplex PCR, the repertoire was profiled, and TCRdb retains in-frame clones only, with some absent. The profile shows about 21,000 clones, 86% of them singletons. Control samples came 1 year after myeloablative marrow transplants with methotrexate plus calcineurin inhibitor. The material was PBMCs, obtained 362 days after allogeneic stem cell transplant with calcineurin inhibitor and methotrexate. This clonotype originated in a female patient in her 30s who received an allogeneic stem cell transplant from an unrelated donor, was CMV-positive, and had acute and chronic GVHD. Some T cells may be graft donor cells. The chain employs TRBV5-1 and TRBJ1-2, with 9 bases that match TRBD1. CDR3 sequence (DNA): TGCGCCAGCAGTCCCGACAGGGGGGTTGATAGCTACACCTTC. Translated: CASSPDRGVDSYTF.